This T cell receptor (beta chain) derives from a study of blood T cell repertoires in COVID-19. Study-wide background: Samples of COVID-19 (acute and convalescent) were obtained from the United States, Italy and Spain. In each case, the material was cDNA or gDNA derived from T cells, B-cell-depleted T cells, or PBMCs.

The germline CDR1 and CDR2 sequences are MNHEY and SVGAGI. The length of the CDR3 is 16 residues. V was pared by 1 base and J by 0 bases, with 2 bases of the junction left unmatched. Authors' methods: How many nucleated cells were present was estimated from reference gene primer amplification. The assay was immunoSEQ multiplex PCR, and TCRdb's table has in-frame clones only and misses some. That table furnishes V, J and clone size, whereas the DNA furnished D and trimming. The table lists under 200,000 clones, over 70% of them singletons. This chain joins TRBV6-5 and TRBJ2-3; 9 bases map to TRBD2. This clonotype was sampled from a man aged 60 to 69 with acute or convalescent COVID-19. Sequencing was carried out using peripheral blood. CDR3 residues: CASSYFAGGSTDTQYF. CDR3 coding DNA: TGTGCCAGCAGTTACTTCGCGGGGGGGAGCACAGATACGCAGTATTTT.